The present T cell receptor (beta chain) was sequenced within a study of T cell repertoires in ileal Crohn's disease. Study-level information: Approximately 32% were active smokers at surgery; median disease duration was 7.9 years. Operated complications were stricturing disease (61%) and penetrating disease (39%).

Some clones are missing from TCRdb's copy, which holds only in-frame ones; the method was immunoSEQ multiplex PCR. The sample includes fewer than 5,500 clones, approximately 78% of them seen just once. Included were adult ileal or ileocolonic Crohn's patients indicated for ileocolonic resection. Trimming shortened V by 6 bases and J by 2 bases, and 13 bases separated the two germline ends. Germline V gene sequence: CDR1 SGHDT, CDR2 YYEEEE. CDR3 length: 14 amino acids. The sequence was obtained from an adult with Crohn's disease. The sequencing input was ileal tissue. V and J are TRBV5-6 and TRBJ2-3; D unresolved. The CDR3 region is CASILGTTTDTQYF. CDR3 DNA sequence: TGTGCCAGCATCCTCGGCACCACCACAGATACGCAGTATTTT.